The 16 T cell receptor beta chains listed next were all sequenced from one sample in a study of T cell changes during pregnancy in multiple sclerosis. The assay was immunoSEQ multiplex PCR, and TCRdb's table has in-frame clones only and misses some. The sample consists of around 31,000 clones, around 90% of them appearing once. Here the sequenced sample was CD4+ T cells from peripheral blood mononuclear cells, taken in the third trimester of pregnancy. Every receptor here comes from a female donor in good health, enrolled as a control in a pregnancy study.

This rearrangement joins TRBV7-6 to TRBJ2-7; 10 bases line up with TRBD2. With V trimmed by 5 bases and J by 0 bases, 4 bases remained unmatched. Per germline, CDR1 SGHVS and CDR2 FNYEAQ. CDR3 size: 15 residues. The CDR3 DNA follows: TGTGCCAGCAGCCCGCTAGCGGGGGTCTCCTACGAGCAGTACTTC. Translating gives CASSPLAGVSYEQYF.

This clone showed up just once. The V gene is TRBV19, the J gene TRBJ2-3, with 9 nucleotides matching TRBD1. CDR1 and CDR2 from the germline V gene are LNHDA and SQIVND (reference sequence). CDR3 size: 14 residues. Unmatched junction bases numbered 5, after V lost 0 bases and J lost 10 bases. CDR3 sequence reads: CASSIDGTGLAQYF. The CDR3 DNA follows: TGTGCCAGTAGTATAGACGGGACAGGGTTAGCGCAGTATTTT.

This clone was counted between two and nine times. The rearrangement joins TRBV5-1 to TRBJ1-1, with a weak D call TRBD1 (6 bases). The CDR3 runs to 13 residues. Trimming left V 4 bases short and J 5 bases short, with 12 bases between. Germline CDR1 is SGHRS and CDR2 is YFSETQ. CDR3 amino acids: CASSQAGVTEAFF. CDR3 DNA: TGCGCCAGCAGCCAAGCAGGGGTTACTGAAGCTTTCTTT. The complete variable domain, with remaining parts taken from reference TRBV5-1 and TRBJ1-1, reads KAGVTQTPRYLIKTRGQQVTLSCSPISGHRSVSWYQQTPGQGLQFLFEYFSETQRNKGNFPGRFSGRQFSNSRSEMNVSTLELGDSALYLCASSQAGVTEAFFGQGTRLTVV.

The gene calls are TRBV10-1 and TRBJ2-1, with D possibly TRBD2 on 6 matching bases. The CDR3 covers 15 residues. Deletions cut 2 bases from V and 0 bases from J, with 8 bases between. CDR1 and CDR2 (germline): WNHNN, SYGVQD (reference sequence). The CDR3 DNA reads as TGCGCCAGCAGTGAGACAGCGGGCTCCTACAATGAGCAGTTCTTC. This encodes CASSETAGSYNEQFF.

CDR3 loop: CASSGGRTDTQYF. The CDR3 bases are TGTGCCAGCAGCGGGGGGAGGACAGATACGCAGTATTTT. This chain uses TRBV7-9 with TRBJ2-3, with D perhaps TRBD2 (6 bases). The CDR3 covers 13 residues. Trimming removed 5 bases at V and 3 bases at J, with 9 bases between. CDR1 is SEHNR and CDR2 is FQNEAQ in the germline V gene (reference sequence).

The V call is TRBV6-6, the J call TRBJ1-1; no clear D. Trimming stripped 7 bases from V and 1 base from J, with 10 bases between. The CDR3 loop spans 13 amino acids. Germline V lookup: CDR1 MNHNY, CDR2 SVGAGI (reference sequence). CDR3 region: CASNQGGNTEAFF. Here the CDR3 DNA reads TGTGCCAGCAATCAAGGAGGGAACACTGAAGCTTTCTTT.

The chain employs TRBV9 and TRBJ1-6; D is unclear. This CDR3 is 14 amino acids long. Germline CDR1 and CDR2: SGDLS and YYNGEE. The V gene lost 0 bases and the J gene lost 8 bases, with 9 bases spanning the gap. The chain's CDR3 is CASSVGPQDSPLHF. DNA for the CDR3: TGTGCCAGCAGCGTAGGTCCGCAGGATTCACCCCTCCACTTT.

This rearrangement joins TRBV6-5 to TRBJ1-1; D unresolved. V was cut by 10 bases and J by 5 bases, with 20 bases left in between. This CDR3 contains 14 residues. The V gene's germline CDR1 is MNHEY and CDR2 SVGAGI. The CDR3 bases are TGTGCCACCCTTGCGGATAGAACATGGACTGAAGCTTTCTTT. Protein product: CATLADRTWTEAFF.

The CDR3 DNA sequence: TGCGCCAGCAGCCAAGACCCCGGGGGGAAGAATGAGCAGTTCTTC. Amino acids: CASSQDPGGKNEQFF. V is TRBV4-3 and J is TRBJ2-1; TRBD2 matches at 7 bases. V gave up 0 bases and J gave up 7 bases; unmatched junction bases: 6. CDR3 length: 15 amino acids. The germline V gene encodes CDR1 LGHNA and CDR2 YSLEER.

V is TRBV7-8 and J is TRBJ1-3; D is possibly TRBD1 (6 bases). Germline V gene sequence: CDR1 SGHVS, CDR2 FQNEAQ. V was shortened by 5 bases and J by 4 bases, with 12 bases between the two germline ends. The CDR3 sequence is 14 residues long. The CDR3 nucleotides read TGTGCCAGCAGCAAAGGGGACAACGGAAACACCATATATTTT. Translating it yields CASSKGDNGNTIYF.

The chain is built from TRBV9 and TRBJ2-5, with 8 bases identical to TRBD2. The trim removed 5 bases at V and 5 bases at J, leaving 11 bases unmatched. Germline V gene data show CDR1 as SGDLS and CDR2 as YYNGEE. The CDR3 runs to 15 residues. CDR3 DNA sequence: TGTGCCAGCAGTAGACCTCGGGGGGGCGGCGAGACCCAGTACTTC. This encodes CASSRPRGGGETQYF.

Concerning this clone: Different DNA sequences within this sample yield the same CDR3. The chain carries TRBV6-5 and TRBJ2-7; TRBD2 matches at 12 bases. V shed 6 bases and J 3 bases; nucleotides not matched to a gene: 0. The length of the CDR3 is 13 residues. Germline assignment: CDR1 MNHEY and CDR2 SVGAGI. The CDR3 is CASRTSGSYEQYF. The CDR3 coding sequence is TGTGCCAGCAGGACTAGCGGGAGCTACGAGCAGTACTTC.

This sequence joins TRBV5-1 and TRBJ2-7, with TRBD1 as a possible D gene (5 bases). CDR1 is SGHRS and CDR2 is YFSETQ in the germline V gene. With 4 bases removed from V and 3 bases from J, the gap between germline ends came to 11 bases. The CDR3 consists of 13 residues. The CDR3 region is CASSADNDYEQYF. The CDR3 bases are TGCGCCAGCAGCGCGGACAATGACTACGAGCAGTACTTC.

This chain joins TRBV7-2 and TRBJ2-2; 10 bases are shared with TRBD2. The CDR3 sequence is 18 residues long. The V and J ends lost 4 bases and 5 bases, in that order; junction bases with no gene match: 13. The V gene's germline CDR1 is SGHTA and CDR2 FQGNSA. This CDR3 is CASSSVAGGLAWTGELFF. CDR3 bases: TGTGCCAGCAGCTCAGTAGCGGGGGGACTAGCATGGACCGGGGAGCTGTTTTTT. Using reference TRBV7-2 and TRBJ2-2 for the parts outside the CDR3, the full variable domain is GAGVSQSPSNKVTEKGKDVELRCDPISGHTALYWYRQSLGQGLEFLIYFQGNSAPDKSGLPSDRFSAERTGGSVSTLTIQRTQQEDSAVYLCASSSVAGGLAWTGELFFGEGSRLTVL.

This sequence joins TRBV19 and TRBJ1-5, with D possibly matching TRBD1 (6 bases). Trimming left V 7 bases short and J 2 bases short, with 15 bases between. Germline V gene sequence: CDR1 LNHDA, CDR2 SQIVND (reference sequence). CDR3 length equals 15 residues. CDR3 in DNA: TGTGCCAGTATTACAGGGCAGGGAGGCAATCAGCCCCAGCATTTT. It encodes CASITGQGGNQPQHF.

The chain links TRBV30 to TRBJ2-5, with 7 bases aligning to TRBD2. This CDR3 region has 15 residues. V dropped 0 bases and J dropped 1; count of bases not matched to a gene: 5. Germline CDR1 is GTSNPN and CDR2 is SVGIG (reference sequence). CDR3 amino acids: CAWSVSAGPQETQYF. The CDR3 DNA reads TGTGCCTGGAGTGTTTCAGCGGGGCCCCAAGAGACCCAGTACTTC.